This T cell receptor (beta chain) was found in a study of human T cells and chemical hapten exposure. Background on the study: Women made up most patients, who had alopecia areata, totalis or universalis. Minor volume differences among pooled libraries chiefly drove per-sample TCR yield variation.

TCRdb recomputed calls from the RACE reads with MiXCR, one row per CDR3 protein. The table records 97,000 or so distinct CDR3 sequences, 25% to 30% of them present only once. Findings and limits, study-wide: Expanded TCR counts at PT1 went up together with patch test score, a positive correlation.

This clonotype was counted ten times or more. The antigen remains unidentified. Trimming took off 3 bases at V and 4 bases at J, with 17 bases between the two ends. CDR3 size: 16 residues. Germline V gene sequence: CDR1 LGHNA, CDR2 YSLEER. Time point of the sample: patch test 3, about 24 weeks after DPC sensitization. Treatment noted: therapeutic diphenylcyclopropenone sensitization with weekly scalp DPC. This chain joins TRBV4-3 and TRBJ2-3; D unclear. The clonotype comes from a middle-aged man with alopecia areata. Some clones in this sample may be carry-over from other donors' samples. The source material was whole blood, sampled in connection with sensitization to the hapten diphenylcyclopropenone (DPC). The CDR3 is CASSHSSGLWPDTQYF. For the CDR3, the DNA is TGCGCCAGCAGCCATTCGTCAGGTTTGTGGCCAGATACGCAGTATTTT.